This passage covers 20 T cell receptor beta chains from one sample sequenced in a study of blood T cell repertoires in COVID-19 (dated by TCRdb to the early 2020s). To prepare the library, the immunoSEQ multiplex PCR assay was applied. TCRdb carries this immuneACCESS record with in-frame sequences only. Its versions omit some clonotypes, under half of them owing to an unresolved V gene in the studies checked, with the rest unexplained. The sample profile shows 200,000 to 250,000 clones; under 90% of them were found once. The ten largest make up under 7% of the sample. Material: peripheral blood. These receptors all come from a man aged 55 to 70 who had recovered from COVID-19.

The chain joins TRBV29-1 to TRBJ1-2, with 8 bases fitting TRBD1. The CDR3 covers 11 residues. The germline CDR1 and CDR2 sequences are SQVTM and ANQGSEA. The CDR3 loop reads CVGQGANGYTF. The CDR3 DNA reads as TGCGTGGGGCAGGGGGCGAATGGCTACACCTTC. The full variable domain, in which reference TRBV29-1 and TRBJ1-2 provide the parts outside the CDR3, is SAVISQKPSRDICQRGTSLTIQCQVDSQVTMMFWYRQQPGQSLTLIATANQGSEATYESGFVIDKFPISRPNLTFSTLTVSNMSPEDSSIYLCVGQGANGYTFGSGTRLTVV.

The chain carries TRBV6-4 and TRBJ1-2, with a possible D match to TRBD1 (5 bases). The germline V and J ends were trimmed by 7 bases and 8 bases, with 11 bases remaining between them. CDR3 length equals 11 residues. Per the germline V gene, CDR1 is MRHNA and CDR2 is SNTAGT. The CDR3, as DNA: TGTGCCAGCACGCAGGGCGAGGGCTACACCTTC. The encoded protein is CASTQGEGYTF.

CDR3 sequence: CASSEAVGQGMSTEAFF. The DNA of the CDR3 is TGTGCCAGCAGTGAAGCCGTGGGACAGGGGATGAGTACTGAAGCTTTCTTT. The chain carries TRBV2 and TRBJ1-1; 10 bases are a match to TRBD1. The V gene end was trimmed by 0 bases and the J gene end by 5 bases; junction bases not matched to a gene: 9. The CDR3 totals 17 residues. Germline V gene sequence: CDR1 SNHLY, CDR2 FYNNEI.

The CDR3 spells CASSLVGQENTEAFF. The CDR3 coding sequence is TGTGCCAGCAGCTTGGTGGGTCAGGAGAACACTGAAGCTTTCTTT. The gene calls are TRBV5-6 and TRBJ1-1; D is unclear. Germline values: CDR1 SGHDT, CDR2 YYEEEE. V lost 0 bases to trimming and J lost 1 base, with 10 bases between them. The CDR3 length is 15 residues.

The gene calls are TRBV12-3 or TRBV12-4 and TRBJ2-1; 14 bases line up with TRBD2. The CDR3 is made up of 13 amino acids. Germline trimming cut 10 bases from V and 7 bases from J; bases unmatched to any gene: 3. The CDR3 coding sequence is TGTGCCACCGGGACTAGCGGGGGTAATGAGCAGTTCTTC. Its translation is CATGTSGGNEQFF.

J is TRBJ1-5 and V is TRBV7-2; 7 bases align to TRBD1. Trimming took 5 bases from V and 2 from J; bases not matched to a gene: 3. This CDR3 has 14 residues. Per germline, CDR1 SGHTA and CDR2 FQGNSA. The CDR3 protein is CASSVDRGNQPQHF. The CDR3, as DNA: TGTGCCAGCAGCGTCGACAGGGGCAATCAGCCCCAGCATTTT.

This chain links TRBV24-1 with TRBJ2-7, with TRBD1 matching over 8 bases. V was pared by 3 bases and J by 4 bases, with 1 base of the junction left unmatched. This CDR3 comprises 13 residues. CDR1 and CDR2 from the germline V gene are KGHDR and SFDVKD. The CDR3, as DNA: TGTGCCACCAGTGATCAGGGGGCTTACGAGCAGTACTTC. Encoded protein: CATSDQGAYEQYF.

In the case of this clone: Different DNA sequences within this sample yield the same CDR3. The V and J genes are TRBV18 and TRBJ2-7, with 7 positions matching TRBD1. CDR1 KGHSH and CDR2 LQKENI come from the germline V gene. CDR3 length: 12 amino acids. V lost 4 bases, J lost 4 bases, and 1 base stayed unmatched. CDR3 coding DNA: TGTGCCAGCTCACAACAGGGGTACGAGCAGTACTTC. Residues: CASSQQGYEQYF.

This sequence joins TRBV6-6 and TRBJ1-5; D gene unclear. The CDR3 sequence is 13 residues long. Trimming removed 5 bases at V and 5 bases at J, with 10 bases between. From germline, CDR1 is MNHNY and CDR2 SVGAGI (reference sequence). The CDR3: CASSEAPDQPQHF. Here the CDR3 DNA reads TGTGCCAGCAGTGAGGCCCCGGATCAGCCCCAGCATTTT.

This chain joins TRBV4-2 and TRBJ2-7; 7 bases line up with TRBD1. The CDR3 runs to 15 residues. V lost 5 bases to trimming and J lost 4 bases; unmatched junction nucleotides: 11. Germline CDR1 and CDR2: LGHNA and YNFKEQ. CDR3 bases: TGTGCCAGCAGCTACCGTGACAGGGTGAATTACGAGCAGTACTTC. Protein product: CASSYRDRVNYEQYF.

DNA of the CDR3: TGTGCCACCAGCAGAGATAGAACAGGGGGAGAAAAACTGTTTTTT. This codes for CATSRDRTGGEKLFF. This sequence joins TRBV15 and TRBJ1-4, with TRBD1 identical over 8 bases. J was trimmed by 8 bases and V by 0 bases; bases with no gene match: 5. The V gene's germline CDR1 is LNHNV and CDR2 YYDKDF (reference sequence). The CDR3 is 15 amino acids.

This chain links TRBV12-5 with TRBJ2-1; 8 nucleotides align to TRBD2. In germline, CDR1 is LGHNT, CDR2 FRNRAP. With 7 bases clipped from V and 6 bases from J, the junction kept 5 bases outside the gene matches. The CDR3 is made up of 13 amino acids. The DNA of the CDR3 is TGTGCTAGTGTGTCGGGGGGGCCCAATGAGCAGTTCTTC. As protein: CASVSGGPNEQFF.

Concerning this clone: The same CDR3 arises from other DNA sequences in this sample as well. This chain links TRBV7-2 with TRBJ2-7, with 7 bases lining up with TRBD2. CDR1 is SGHTA and CDR2 is FQGNSA in the germline V gene. The CDR3 is made up of 14 amino acids. J gave up 4 bases and V 2 bases, and 5 bases lay outside the gene matches. The CDR3 reads CASSLPGGPYEQYF. CDR3 nucleotide sequence: TGTGCCAGCAGCTTACCGGGAGGCCCTTACGAGCAGTACTTC.

The chain is built from TRBV18 and TRBJ2-1, with 12 bases lining up with TRBD2. There are 16 residues in the CDR3. Germline CDR1 and CDR2: KGHSH and LQKENI. Trimming removed 5 bases from V and 4 bases from J; junction bases left unmatched: 6. The CDR3 loop reads CASSALLAGGYNEQFF. CDR3 sequence (DNA): TGTGCCAGCTCAGCTTTACTAGCGGGGGGTTACAATGAGCAGTTCTTC.

The V call is TRBV25-1, the J call TRBJ2-1, with D possibly matching TRBD1 (5 bases). V shed 5 bases and J shed 3 bases, with 8 bases lying between them. Germline-derived CDR1 and CDR2 are MGHDK and SYGVNS. The CDR3 totals 13 residues. The CDR3 loop is CASSRQHYNEQFF. DNA of the CDR3: TGTGCCAGCAGTAGACAGCACTACAATGAGCAGTTCTTC.

V gene TRBV28 combines with J gene TRBJ1-5; TRBD1 is a possible D gene (6 bases). This CDR3 comprises 14 residues. The ends were cut back, 4 bases at V and 4 bases at J, with 11 bases in the middle. Germline-derived CDR1 and CDR2 are MDHEN and SYDVKM. The CDR3 loop is CASSSIQGNQPQHF. CDR3 nucleotide sequence: TGTGCCAGCAGTTCCATACAGGGTAATCAGCCCCAGCATTTT.

The chain couples TRBV5-1 to TRBJ1-6, with TRBD1 as a possible D gene (6 bases). The germline V gene encodes CDR1 SGHRS and CDR2 YFSETQ. V was shortened by 1 base and J by 14 bases, with 19 bases between the two germline ends. CDR3 length: 15 residues. CDR3 DNA sequence: TGCGCCAGCAGCTTGTCTCGGACCCCAGGGGATTCCCTCCACTTT. Amino acid sequence: CASSLSRTPGDSLHF. The variable domain in full, completed from reference TRBV5-1 and TRBJ1-6, reads KAGVTQTPRYLIKTRGQQVTLSCSPISGHRSVSWYQQTPGQGLQFLFEYFSETQRNKGNFPGRFSGRQFSNSRSEMNVSTLELGDSALYLCASSLSRTPGDSLHFGNGTRLTVT.

The rearrangement uses TRBV5-4 and TRBJ1-2; D may be TRBD1 (6 bases). The CDR3 totals 14 residues. Trimming shortened V by 3 bases and J by 3 bases, and 12 bases separated the two germline ends. Germline V lookup: CDR1 SGHNT, CDR2 YYREEE (reference sequence). The CDR3 sequence is CASSSGQSDYGYTF. CDR3 DNA: TGTGCCAGCAGCTCCGGACAGTCAGACTATGGCTACACCTTC.

The DNA of the CDR3 is TGTGCCATCAGGTTGCGGGGCGGGGATACGCAGTATTTT. It translates to CAIRLRGGDTQYF. The chain joins TRBV10-3 to TRBJ2-3, with D perhaps TRBD2 (6 bases). Trimming took 6 bases from V and 6 from J, leaving 13 bases between them. The CDR3 sequence is 13 residues long. Germline V gene lookup returns CDR1 ENHRY and CDR2 SYGVKD.

This rearrangement joins TRBV6-5 to TRBJ2-7, with D perhaps TRBD2 (5 bases). CDR3 length: 15 amino acids. Germline V gene lookup returns CDR1 MNHEY and CDR2 SVGAGI. With 2 bases removed from V and 1 base from J, the gap between germline ends came to 12 bases. CDR3: CASSYDRGSSYEQYF. The CDR3 region has the DNA TGTGCCAGCAGTTACGACCGGGGATCTTCCTACGAGCAGTACTTC.